These 31 T cell receptor beta chains came from one sample sequenced in a study of radiotherapy plus CTLA-4 blockade in lung cancer. Some clones are missing from TCRdb's copy, which holds only in-frame ones; the method was immunoSEQ multiplex PCR. This table holds 60,000 or so clones, 70% to 85% found once. Sequenced material: peripheral blood, taken from a patient treated with radiotherapy plus ipilimumab. The source of these receptors is a human donor with non-small cell lung cancer who had a partial response to radiotherapy plus ipilimumab.

The CDR3, as DNA: TGCAGCGTGGACTCTAGCGGAGGGAGCACAGATACGCAGTATTTT. Residues: CSVDSSGGSTDTQYF. The rearrangement uses TRBV29-1 and TRBJ2-3; 7 nucleotides line up with TRBD2. Germline loops: CDR1 SQVTM, CDR2 ANQGSEA. The length of the CDR3 is 15 residues. The V gene end was trimmed by 6 bases and the J gene end by 0 bases; junction bases not matched to a gene: 9.

The chain employs TRBV21-1 and TRBJ1-6; the D call of TRBD1 is as the table states it, not checked on the DNA. TRBV21-1 constitutes a pseudogene. This CDR3 spans 16 amino acids. The CDR3 bases are TGTGCCAGCAGCAAACGGGGCTGGACAGCCCTAGTGCCCCTCCACTTT. Its protein product is CASSKRGWTALVPLHF.

V usage is TRBV2 and J usage is TRBJ2-7; D perhaps matches TRBD1 (5 bases). The CDR3 spans 15 residues. V dropped 4 bases and J dropped 4 bases, with 17 bases sitting between them. Per germline, CDR1 SNHLY and CDR2 FYNNEI. The CDR3 is CASSVDSGWDYEQYF. In nucleotides, the CDR3 is TGTGCCAGCAGTGTCGACAGTGGATGGGATTACGAGCAGTACTTC.

The V gene is TRBV30, the J gene TRBJ2-7; 10 bases align to TRBD1. Germline assignment: CDR1 GTSNPN and CDR2 SVGIG (reference sequence). The CDR3 is 13 amino acids. Trimming removed 1 base from V and 3 bases from J; junction bases left unmatched: 0. CDR3 sequence: CAWSGDRGYEQYF. The CDR3 nucleotides read TGTGCCTGGAGTGGGGACAGGGGCTACGAGCAGTACTTC.

As for this clone: The sample contains more than one DNA sequence encoding this CDR3. The rearrangement uses TRBV27 and TRBJ2-3, with D maybe TRBD1 (6 bases). The V end lost 2 bases, the J end lost 1 base, and 10 bases lay between the germline ends. Germline V CDR1 and CDR2: MNHEY, SMNVEV (reference sequence). The CDR3 is 15 residues long. The CDR3 is CASSLTGLGTDTQYF. The CDR3 DNA reads as TGTGCCAGCAGTTTAACAGGGTTAGGCACAGATACGCAGTATTTT.

The V gene is TRBV6-1, the J gene TRBJ2-7, with 10 bases matching TRBD1. Trimming removed 6 bases from V and 6 bases from J; junction bases left unmatched: 5. Germline V CDR1 and CDR2: MNHNS, SASEGT. The CDR3 sequence is 13 residues long. The chain's CDR3 is CASRETGGFEQYF. The CDR3 coding sequence is TGTGCCAGCAGGGAGACAGGGGGCTTCGAGCAGTACTTC.

This rearrangement joins TRBV5-5 to TRBJ2-3, with a possible D match to TRBD1 (5 bases). CDR1 is SGHKS and CDR2 is YYEKEE in the germline V gene (reference sequence). Trimming took 4 bases from V and 3 from J, leaving 12 bases between them. The CDR3 extends over 14 amino acids. Written as DNA, the CDR3 is TGTGCCAGCAGCCCCGCTCGACAGACAGATACGCAGTATTTT. Its translation: CASSPARQTDTQYF.

The chain employs TRBV28 and TRBJ2-1; 7 nucleotides line up with TRBD1. This CDR3 comprises 15 residues. The V gene's germline CDR1 is MDHEN and CDR2 SYDVKM. V trimming: 1 base; J trimming: 10 bases; junction bases outside the gene matches: 10. This CDR3 is CASSLFTGDGDEQFF. The CDR3 bases are TGTGCCAGCAGTTTATTCACAGGGGATGGGGACGAGCAGTTCTTC. Combining the CDR3 with reference TRBV28 and TRBJ2-1 gives the whole variable domain DVKVTQSSRYLVKRTGEKVFLECVQDMDHENMFWYRQDPGLGLRLIYFSYDVKMKEKGDIPEGYSVSREKKERFSLILESASTNQTSMYLCASSLFTGDGDEQFFGPGTRLTVL.

The gene calls are TRBV30 and TRBJ1-4; 7 positions agree with TRBD1. Germline loops: CDR1 GTSNPN, CDR2 SVGIG (reference sequence). V shed 0 bases and J 0 bases; nucleotides not matched to a gene: 10. CDR3 length equals 18 residues. CDR3 in amino acids: CAWSVQGGRDTTNEKLFF. DNA for the CDR3: TGTGCCTGGAGTGTACAAGGGGGCAGAGATACAACTAATGAAAAACTGTTTTTT.

The chain joins TRBV4-1 to TRBJ1-6; D remains ambiguous. Trimming shortened V by 1 base and J by 4 bases, and 8 bases separated the two germline ends. CDR3 length equals 15 residues. Germline CDR1 is MGHRA and CDR2 is YSYEKL. The CDR3 bases are TGCGCCAGCAGCCAAGCGTACAGTTATAATTCACCCCTCCACTTT. Translated: CASSQAYSYNSPLHF.

This sequence joins TRBV30 and TRBJ1-5, with 8 bases aligning to TRBD1. Losses at the gene ends were 1 base for V and 4 bases for J; bases not matched to a gene: 12. The CDR3 sequence is 17 residues long. CDR1 GTSNPN and CDR2 SVGIG come from the germline V gene (reference sequence). The CDR3 region has the DNA TGTGCCTGGAGTGGTGCAGGGGGCAACGTAAAGAATCAGCCCCAGCATTTT. It specifies CAWSGAGGNVKNQPQHF.

V is TRBV30 and J is TRBJ2-7; the match to TRBD1 covers 10 bases. There are 13 residues in the CDR3. Trimming cost V 5 bases and J 4 bases; bases outside gene matches: 5. Germline V gene sequence: CDR1 GTSNPN, CDR2 SVGIG (reference sequence). The CDR3 sequence is CAWLRQGAYEQYF. The CDR3 DNA sequence: TGTGCCTGGTTAAGACAGGGGGCGTACGAGCAGTACTTC. Combining the CDR3 with reference TRBV30 and TRBJ2-7 gives the whole variable domain SQTIHQWPATLVQPVGSPLSLECTVEGTSNPNLYWYRQAAGRGLQLLFYSVGIGQISSEVPQNLSASRPQDRQFILSSKKLLLSDSGFYLCAWLRQGAYEQYFGPGTRLTVT.

The chain links TRBV6-5 to TRBJ1-2; perhaps TRBD1 as D (6 bases). CDR1 MNHEY and CDR2 SVGAGI come from the germline V gene. The CDR3 is 12 amino acids. Deletions cut 2 bases from V and 7 bases from J, with 8 bases between. CDR3 protein: CASSYPGAGYTF. In DNA, the CDR3 is TGTGCCAGCAGTTACCCAGGGGCTGGCTACACCTTC.

The genes are TRBV5-1 and TRBJ2-3; no definite D call. Germline V lookup: CDR1 SGHRS, CDR2 YFSETQ. Deletions cut 0 bases from V and 0 bases from J, with 8 bases between. This CDR3 contains 15 residues. The CDR3 is CASSLEQFSTDTQYF. CDR3 coding DNA: TGCGCCAGCAGCTTGGAACAGTTTAGCACAGATACGCAGTATTTT.

The chain recombines TRBV9 with TRBJ2-7; 11 nucleotides line up with TRBD2. Germline V gene sequence: CDR1 SGDLS, CDR2 YYNGEE. V trimming: 0 bases; J trimming: 4 bases; junction bases outside the gene matches: 0. This CDR3 spans 14 amino acids. The CDR3: CASSVGLAGYEQYF. The CDR3 bases are TGTGCCAGCAGCGTAGGACTAGCGGGGTACGAGCAGTACTTC.

This chain joins TRBV27 and TRBJ2-7; no definite D call. From germline, CDR1 is MNHEY and CDR2 SMNVEV (reference sequence). V was shortened by 3 bases and J by 3 bases, with 6 bases between the two germline ends. This CDR3 has 12 amino acids. This CDR3 is CASSFPFYEQYF. The CDR3 DNA follows: TGTGCCAGCAGTTTTCCCTTCTACGAGCAGTACTTC.

J is TRBJ1-5 and V is TRBV9; tentatively, D is TRBD1 (5 bases). The germline V gene encodes CDR1 SGDLS and CDR2 YYNGEE. CDR3 length: 15 residues. Between the trimmed V and J ends, which lost 3 bases and 1 base, there was a span of 11 bases. CDR3 in amino acids: CASSAGRGSNQPQHF. In DNA, the CDR3 is TGTGCCAGCAGCGCCGGGAGGGGCAGCAATCAGCCCCAGCATTTT.

The J gene is TRBJ1-5, the V gene TRBV7-8, with D tentatively TRBD1 (6 bases). The germline gives CDR1 SGHVS, CDR2 FQNEAQ. Trimming took 4 bases from V and 0 from J, leaving 10 bases between them. The CDR3 loop spans 15 amino acids. The CDR3 spells CASSSDSNSNQPQHF. In DNA, the CDR3 is TGTGCCAGCAGCTCGGACAGCAATAGCAATCAGCCCCAGCATTTT. Full variable domain (outside the CDR3, taken from reference TRBV7-8 and TRBJ1-5): GAGVSQSPRYKVAKRGQDVALRCDPISGHVSLFWYQQALGQGPEFLTYFQNEAQLDKSGLPSDRFFAERPEGSVSTLKIQRTQQEDSAVYLCASSSDSNSNQPQHFGDGTRLSIL.

Turning to this clone: The junction departs from the called germline gene at one end, perhaps through a read error. The chain joins TRBV9 to TRBJ1-1, with D unresolved. The CDR3 consists of 12 residues. Germline CDR1 reads SGDLS; CDR2 reads YYNGEE. Here the CDR3 reads CASSVVDTEAFF. CDR3 bases: TGTGCCAGCAGCGTAGTAGACACAGAAGCTTTCTTT.

This clone was seen only once. The chain carries TRBV5-4 and TRBJ2-1, with 9 positions matching TRBD2. The junction had 8 bases not matched to a gene; V was cut back by 4 bases and J by 6 bases. Per the germline V gene, CDR1 is SGHNT and CDR2 is YYREEE (reference sequence). There are 15 residues in the CDR3. For the CDR3, the DNA is TGTGCCAGCAGCCTTCGCGGGGGGGTTTTCAATGAGCAGTTCTTC. Translation: CASSLRGGVFNEQFF.

The V gene is TRBV4-2, the J gene TRBJ1-4, with a weak D call TRBD1 (6 bases). This CDR3 comprises 18 residues. The germline V and J ends were trimmed by 3 bases and 2 bases, with 19 bases remaining between them. Germline loops: CDR1 LGHNA, CDR2 YNFKEQ. The chain's CDR3 is CASSQLGLGTGTNEKLFF. CDR3 bases: TGTGCCAGCAGCCAGCTAGGGTTAGGAACAGGGACTAATGAAAAACTGTTTTTT.

This chain links TRBV6-1 with TRBJ1-2; 10 positions agree with TRBD1. The V gene's germline CDR1 is MNHNS and CDR2 SASEGT. V gave up 4 bases and J gave up 0 bases; unmatched junction bases: 2. The CDR3 contains 15 residues. The CDR3 DNA is TGTGCCAGCAGTGCCGGGACAGGGGCTAACTATGGCTACACCTTC. Amino acids: CASSAGTGANYGYTF.

The CDR3 region has the DNA TGTGCCAGCAGCCAAACTGGGACAGGGGATCGGCGGGCCTATGGCTACACCTTC. Protein sequence: CASSQTGTGDRRAYGYTF. This sequence joins TRBV5-6 and TRBJ1-2; 10 bases are shared with TRBD1. The V gene's germline CDR1 is SGHDT and CDR2 YYEEEE. J gave up 4 bases and V 4 bases, and 16 bases lay outside the gene matches. The CDR3 length is 18 residues. Based on the CDR3 plus reference TRBV5-6 and TRBJ1-2, the full variable domain is DAGVTQSPTHLIKTRGQQVTLRCSPKSGHDTVSWYQQALGQGPQFIFQYYEEEERQRGNFPDRFSGHQFPNYSSELNVNALLLGDSALYLCASSQTGTGDRRAYGYTFGSGTRLTVV.

This clone was picked up many times. The chain joins TRBV4-1 to TRBJ2-7, with TRBD1 matching over 9 bases. This CDR3 has 14 amino acids. Germline CDR1 reads MGHRA; CDR2 reads YSYEKL. The V segment lost 3 bases and the J segment 3 bases; nucleotides outside the gene matches: 3. The CDR3 loop reads CASSQRQGVYEQYF. DNA for the CDR3: TGCGCCAGCAGCCAGAGACAGGGGGTCTACGAGCAGTACTTC.

The chain has TRBV28 and TRBJ1-6; D gene uncertain. V lost 3 bases and J 8 bases, leaving 14 bases between the germline ends. The CDR3 contains 15 residues. CDR1 is MDHEN, CDR2 SYDVKM, per germline. In DNA, the CDR3 is TGTGCCAGCAGTTTGGCAGGCCGGCGGGATTCACCCCTCCACTTT. It translates to CASSLAGRRDSPLHF.

CDR3 sequence reads: CASSSGQGRTDTQYF. The CDR3 DNA is TGTGCCAGCAGCTCGGGACAGGGAAGGACAGATACGCAGTATTTT. The chain joins TRBV7-9 to TRBJ2-3, with TRBD1 matching over 9 bases. Germline-derived CDR1 and CDR2 are SEHNR and FQNEAQ (reference sequence). This CDR3 is 15 amino acids long. V lost 4 bases to trimming and J lost 3 bases; unmatched junction nucleotides: 5.

This clone has a single count. The CDR3 DNA sequence: TGTGCCAGCAGTTATCTGGACAGGGGCAGAGATCAGCCCCAGCATTTT. This encodes CASSYLDRGRDQPQHF. V is TRBV6-6 and J is TRBJ1-5; 9 nucleotides match TRBD1. Per germline, CDR1 MNHNY and CDR2 SVGAGI (reference sequence). The J segment lost 5 bases and the V segment lost 3 bases, leaving 8 bases of the junction unmatched. The CDR3 covers 16 residues.

This clone was seen a handful of times. The genes are TRBV12-5 and TRBJ1-1; a possible D gene is TRBD1 (6 bases). The CDR3 length is 12 residues. The V and J ends lost 5 bases and 10 bases respectively, with 14 bases between them. Germline V CDR1 and CDR2: LGHNT, FRNRAP. The CDR3 here is CASGTRDIRAFF. The CDR3, as DNA: TGTGCTAGTGGTACAAGGGACATCCGAGCTTTCTTT.

This clone was detected only a few times. V gene TRBV19 combines with J gene TRBJ2-3; 13 nucleotides match TRBD2. The junction had 5 bases not matched to a gene; V was cut back by 5 bases and J by 6 bases. Germline V CDR1 and CDR2: LNHDA, SQIVND (reference sequence). This CDR3 spans 15 amino acids. The CDR3 DNA follows: TGTGCCAGTAGTTTAACTAGCGGGGGGGCGGATACGCAGTATTTT. Its protein is CASSLTSGGADTQYF.

The rearrangement links TRBV4-1 to TRBJ2-7; TRBD1 might be the D (6 bases). CDR3 length equals 14 residues. Trimming took 0 bases from V and 5 from J, leaving 11 bases between them. CDR1 and CDR2 (germline): MGHRA, YSYEKL. Here the CDR3 DNA reads TGCGCCAGCAGCCAAGAACCAGGGGCCGACGAGCAGTACTTC. Protein: CASSQEPGADEQYF.

J is TRBJ1-1 and V is TRBV9; TRBD1 is a possible D gene (5 bases). Trimming stripped 0 bases from V and 1 base from J, with 10 bases between. The CDR3 is 15 amino acids. CDR1 and CDR2 from the germline V gene are SGDLS and YYNGEE. The CDR3 region is CASSVGAGPNTEAFF. CDR3 coding DNA: TGTGCCAGCAGCGTAGGAGCAGGGCCGAACACTGAAGCTTTCTTT.